The subject of this entry is one T cell receptor beta chain. One junction end disagrees with the germline gene, perhaps due to a read error. The CDR3 runs 16 residues. The germline CDR1 and CDR2 sequences are SSHAT and FNYEAQ (reference sequence). These data are taken from a study of blood T cell repertoires in COVID-19. Across the study: The United States, Italy and Spain provided the acute and convalescent COVID-19 samples. T cells, B-cell-depleted T cells, or PBMCs provided the cDNA or gDNA that served as material.

Seattle's cohort entered during active infection and was followed longitudinally. Authors' analysis steps: Reference gene primer amplification gave estimated nucleated cell counts. Sequencing was performed with immunoSEQ multiplex PCR; in TCRdb, only in-frame clones are kept and a portion is missing. That table supplies the V and J calls and clone size; D and trimming were determined from the DNA. This table holds a few hundred thousand clones, around 92% found once. The source of this sequence is a woman in her 30s with COVID-19, enrolled during active disease. Sequenced sample: peripheral blood. The rearrangement joins TRBV7-7 to TRBJ2-3; 8 bases match TRBD1. The CDR3 sequence is CASSPQAGGSTDTQYF. For the CDR3, the DNA is TGTGCTAGCAGCCCGCAAGCAGGGGGCAGCACAGATACGCAGTATTTT.